The 18 T cell receptor beta chains given below trace back to one sample, sequenced in a study of identical twins. TCRdb ran MiXCR on the 5' RACE reads and lists one entry per CDR3 protein. This table has hundreds of thousands of distinct CDR3 sequences, over 15% appearing once. The sample also formed part of further work on T cells expressing NK-cell markers.

Source material: PBMCs. These receptor sequences come from a woman aged 18 to 35 in good health.

This clonotype was seen more than once but under ten times. The chain uses TRBV5-1 and TRBJ2-3; a possible D gene is TRBD2 (5 bases). V dropped 7 bases and J dropped 2 bases, with 14 bases sitting between them. Germline CDR1 is SGHRS and CDR2 is YFSETQ. The CDR3 runs to 14 residues. The CDR3 region has the DNA TGCGCCAGCGGAAGGGAGAGATTCACAGATACGCAGTATTTT. It encodes CASGRERFTDTQYF.

The V call is TRBV10-3, the J call TRBJ2-3, with TRBD2 matching over 8 bases. The CDR3 covers 18 residues. The trim removed 0 bases at V and 2 bases at J, leaving 10 bases unmatched. Germline CDR1 and CDR2: ENHRY and SYGVKD. Written as DNA, the CDR3 is TGTGCCATCAGTGAGTCGGGGTTCGGCGGGGGGCCCACAGATACGCAGTATTTT. Protein product: CAISESGFGGGPTDTQYF.

This clonotype was seen more than once but under ten times. CDR3 sequence: CSVVLGREWAGANVLTF. The CDR3 DNA sequence: TGCAGCGTTGTCCTCGGCAGGGAATGGGCCGGGGCCAACGTCCTGACTTTC. The chain uses TRBV29-1 and TRBJ2-6; D possibly corresponds to TRBD1 (5 bases). The CDR3 has 17 residues. The V gene lost 4 bases and the J gene lost 4 bases, with 20 bases spanning the gap. Germline CDR1 and CDR2: SQVTM and ANQGSEA.

V is TRBV5-1 and J is TRBJ2-1; D call uncertain. Trimming removed 0 bases from V and 6 bases from J, with 10 bases in between. This CDR3 is 14 amino acids long. CDR1 and CDR2 from the germline V gene are SGHRS and YFSETQ. The CDR3 region is CASSLGSRSNEQFF. In DNA, the CDR3 is TGCGCCAGCAGCTTGGGTTCTAGATCCAATGAGCAGTTCTTC.

This clonotype has only a few counts. The rearrangement joins TRBV20-1 to TRBJ2-7, with 9 nucleotides matching TRBD1. CDR1 DFQATT and CDR2 SNEGSKA come from the germline V gene (reference sequence). With 6 bases clipped from V and 5 bases from J, the junction kept 14 bases outside the gene matches. This CDR3 is built from 15 residues. The CDR3 nucleotides are TGCAGTGCCCGACGACAGGGGGGTAACGCCCACGAGCAGTACTTC. Translating gives CSARRQGGNAHEQYF.

The chain recombines TRBV10-3 with TRBJ2-5; 7 positions match TRBD1. After removal of 7 bases from V and 5 bases from J, the junction contained 7 bases not matched to a gene. The germline gives CDR1 ENHRY, CDR2 SYGVKD. This CDR3 spans 13 amino acids. For the CDR3, the DNA is TGTGCCATCAACACAGGGGTTGACGAGACCCAGTACTTC. It specifies CAINTGVDETQYF.

The chain uses TRBV5-6 and TRBJ1-2; D is uncertain. The CDR3 spans 13 residues. Trimming removed 9 bases at V and 7 bases at J, with 19 bases between. Looked up from germline, CDR1 is SGHDT and CDR2 is YYEEEE. Written as DNA, the CDR3 is TGTGCCATGGGCCCCGGACTGCTCTGTGGCTACACCTTC. Amino acid sequence: CAMGPGLLCGYTF. The whole variable domain, remainder taken from reference TRBV5-6 and TRBJ1-2, is DAGVTQSPTHLIKTRGQQVTLRCSPKSGHDTVSWYQQALGQGPQFIFQYYEEEERQRGNFPDRFSGHQFPNYSSELNVNALLLGDSALYLCAMGPGLLCGYTFGSGTRLTVV.

Remarks on this clonotype: Relative to the germline gene, one junction end is altered; a read error may explain this. The J gene is TRBJ2-3, the V gene TRBV7-7; D remains unclear. The V gene's germline CDR1 is SSHAT and CDR2 FNYEAQ (reference sequence). The CDR3 is made up of 14 amino acids. CDR3 protein: CASSLNGRTGAQYF. The CDR3 DNA follows: TGTGCTAGCAGCTTAAATGGTCGTACGGGCGCGCAGTATTTT.

This clonotype was seen only a few times. The chain recombines TRBV5-1 with TRBJ2-1; D is uncertain. The CDR3 runs to 17 residues. The germline V gene has CDR1 SGHRS and CDR2 YFSETQ. V gave up 4 bases and J gave up 0 bases, with 17 bases separating them. The CDR3 here is CASSTSLGSGSYNEQFF. The CDR3 bases are TGCGCCAGCAGCACATCCTTGGGGTCAGGCTCCTACAATGAGCAGTTCTTC.

This clonotype has more than one count but fewer than ten. This CDR3 reads CSVHRGQAPEAFF. In DNA, the CDR3 is TGCAGCGTGCACAGGGGACAGGCCCCTGAAGCTTTCTTT. The chain employs TRBV29-1 and TRBJ1-1; the match to TRBD1 covers 8 bases. The junction had 9 bases not matched to a gene; V was cut back by 6 bases and J by 6 bases. Looked up from germline, CDR1 is SQVTM and CDR2 is ANQGSEA. CDR3 length equals 13 residues.

The chain is built from TRBV9 and TRBJ2-7; 9 positions agree with TRBD1. Looked up from germline, CDR1 is SGDLS and CDR2 is YYNGEE. With V trimmed by 3 bases and J by 6 bases, 4 bases remained unmatched. CDR3 size: 13 residues. The CDR3 region has the DNA TGTGCCAGCAGCGGCGACAGGGGGGCCGAGCAGTACTTC. Protein product: CASSGDRGAEQYF.

This clonotype has only one observation. This chain uses TRBV27 with TRBJ2-7, with D unclear. The V gene's germline CDR1 is MNHEY and CDR2 SMNVEV (reference sequence). V shed 5 bases and J shed 1 base, with 12 bases lying between them. CDR3 size: 14 residues. This CDR3 reads CASSPILVSYEQYF. The CDR3 coding sequence is TGTGCCAGCAGTCCCATTCTTGTTTCCTACGAGCAGTACTTC.

This clonotype was counted only a few times. The rearrangement joins TRBV5-1 to TRBJ1-1; TRBD1 aligns across 8 bases. This CDR3 comprises 15 residues. Looked up from germline, CDR1 is SGHRS and CDR2 is YFSETQ. The V segment lost 4 bases and the J segment 3 bases; nucleotides outside the gene matches: 8. CDR3 sequence (DNA): TGCGCCAGCAGCCTGAGGGACAGGAGCCACACTGAAGCTTTCTTT. Amino acids: CASSLRDRSHTEAFF.

This clonotype was detected a few times. This chain joins TRBV12-3 or TRBV12-4 and TRBJ2-5; D is ambiguous. This CDR3 has 15 amino acids. Trimming took 6 bases from V and 8 from J, leaving 22 bases between them. The CDR3: CASSPSAENDGTQYF. DNA of the CDR3: TGTGCCAGCAGCCCATCGGCGGAAAATGACGGAACCCAGTACTTC.

There are a few counts of this clonotype. The J gene is TRBJ1-6, the V gene TRBV7-9, with D possibly matching TRBD1 (5 bases). Trimming took 8 bases from V and 7 from J, leaving 15 bases between them. The germline V gene encodes CDR1 SEHNR and CDR2 FQNEAQ (reference sequence). The CDR3 runs 14 residues. The CDR3 region is CASARGVDNSPLHF. The DNA of the CDR3 is TGTGCCAGCGCCCGAGGGGTAGACAATTCACCCCTCCACTTT.

This clonotype was seen ten or more times. V usage is TRBV7-9 and J usage is TRBJ2-1, with D hard to call. Between the trimmed V and J ends, which lost 0 bases and 0 bases, there was a span of 3 bases. This CDR3 contains 14 residues. Germline CDR1 is SEHNR and CDR2 is FQNEAQ (reference sequence). CDR3 in DNA: TGTGCCAGCAGCTTAGCGGGCTCCTACAATGAGCAGTTCTTC. Translation gives CASSLAGSYNEQFF.

The chain combines TRBV11-2 with TRBJ1-2; maybe TRBD1 (6 bases). Trimming stripped 4 bases from V and 5 bases from J, with 14 bases between. This CDR3 is built from 14 residues. Per germline, CDR1 SGHAT and CDR2 FQNNGV. CDR3 sequence: CASSSWTDMYGYTF. In DNA form, the CDR3 reads TGTGCCAGCAGCTCCTGGACAGACATGTATGGCTACACCTTC.

This clonotype was detected only a few times. The CDR3 is CAISESKGGNQPQHF. CDR3 DNA: TGTGCCATCAGTGAGTCGAAGGGAGGAAATCAGCCCCAGCATTTT. The chain joins TRBV10-3 to TRBJ1-5; D ambiguous. V was clipped by 0 bases and J by 4 bases, with 10 bases between them. The CDR3 runs 15 residues. Germline V gives CDR1 ENHRY, CDR2 SYGVKD.